This T cell receptor (beta chain) was captured by sequencing in a study of T cells after yellow fever vaccination (dated by TCRdb to between 2017 and 2020). Study-wide context: The SMART-Seq v4 Ultra Low Input RNA kit was used to prepare libraries from fractions with low cell numbers. To follow T-cell clones before and after primary and booster YFV17D yellow fever vaccination, bulk TCR alpha and beta repertoires were sequenced over time. The cohort comprised two healthy male donors, one aged 18 to 30 and one aged 30 to 40 years. Bulk PBMC replicates and cell subsets were isolated from blood drawn at multiple timepoints before and after both primary and secondary immunization. The full study reports these points: The secondary T-cell response was weaker than the primary response but faster, peaking on day 5 instead of day 15. A small share of clonotypes occurred in both CD4 and CD8 compartments, likely arising from convergent recombination. After the booster, most of the clones that had expanded following primary vaccination were detected again (almost 98% of CD4 and around 87% of CD8), which suggests that memory was broadly maintained. Because only two donors were included in the study, the extent to which the findings can be generalized is limited. Computational filtering was required because FACS-sorted repertoires could contain abundant contaminating clonotypes from the bulk population.

The CDR3 goes from the cysteine to the phenylalanine over 13 residues. Of the read, only the CDR3 DNA is kept; its 39 bases are in frame from base 1. V loses 3 bases, J loses 2 bases, and the germline ends lie 8 bases apart. This clonotype appeared a few times. The antigen it recognizes is unknown. Per-base quality was not reported, and no clone a single base away is much larger than it. TCR cDNA was synthesized by 5'RACE template switching, through which a universal primer site and unique molecular identifiers were introduced. cDNA synthesis was primed from both the TCR alpha and TCR beta constant segments. Library amplification involved two PCR steps, and the second step added sample barcodes and sequencing adapters. Libraries were sequenced on Illumina HiSeq 2500 (2x100 bp) or NovaSeq (2x150 bp). The authors processed their data as follows. Reads were demultiplexed and collapsed into UMI consensus sequences with MIGEC, and V(D)J alignment was performed with MiXCR. Using edgeR on replicate PBMC samples, clonotypes were called vaccine-responding if FDR was below 0.01 and the log2 fold change was above 5 up to day 15. Each bulk clonotype was labeled CD4 or CD8 based on which sequenced repertoire, CD4 or CD8, contained the clonotype at higher abundance. TCRdb ran its own pipeline on the public reads, namely fastp trimming at Q25 and MiXCR clone calling, and kept in-frame beta chains. Each CDR3 protein appears once, grouped with its most common genes and DNA. These V and J calls originate from TCRdb's pipeline instead of the authors' own analysis. The sample contains just under 600,000 distinct CDR3 sequences, roughly 14% of them found a single time. Over 11% of the sample is taken by the ten largest.

The intended sense of this specimen's treatment or condition label: live attenuated yellow fever vaccine strain. Two biological replicates of bulk PBMCs were collected at each blood-draw timepoint. A standard Ficoll-Paque protocol was used to isolate PBMCs from peripheral blood. RNA was extracted with TriZol from bulk PBMCs, CD4 and CD8 fractions, and dextramer-positive and dextramer-negative fractions. The sequences come from PBMCs, collected on the day of the yellow fever booster vaccination. This sequence was found in a young man who received the YFV17D yellow fever vaccine. The chain uses TRBV12-3 or TRBV12-4 and TRBJ2-7; the D gene is perhaps TRBD1, from 5 matching bases. The CDR3 reads CASSLGHAYEQYF. Here is the DNA: TGTGCCAGCAGTTTGGGGCATGCCTACGAGCAGTACTTC.